Listed below are T cell receptor beta chains from one sample, sequenced in a study of spatial heterogeneity in lung cancer. TCRdb re-called the 5' RACE reads through MiXCR, storing one row per CDR3 protein. There are tens of thousands of distinct CDR3 sequences in the sample; roughly 6.4% occur only once, and 14% to 15% lies in the top ten. Sequenced here: PBMCs, sampled at surgery. The receptors derive from a female donor with early-stage non-small cell lung cancer. Each CDR3 is given with its conserved first and last residue. Fields, in order: J gene, D gene, V gene, clone size, CDR3 protein, CDR3 DNA. D genes are given only for firm matches. Expanded clones get a size class; other rows say once, few or many, or leave the size out.

J gene: TRBJ1-1; D gene: NA; V gene: TRBV10-3; clone size: many; CDR3 protein: CAIRSDRMNTEAFF; CDR3 DNA: TGTGCCATCAGGTCAGACAGAATGAACACTGAAGCTTTCTTT
J gene: TRBJ2-3; D gene: TRBD2; V gene: TRBV6-5; clone size: NA; CDR3 protein: CATRTSGGTQYF; CDR3 DNA: TGTGCCACCCGGACTAGCGGAGGTACGCAGTATTTT
J gene: TRBJ1-1; D gene: TRBD1; V gene: TRBV28; clone size: few; CDR3 protein: CASGLQGSNTEAFF; CDR3 DNA: TGTGCCAGCGGCCTACAGGGGTCGAACACTGAAGCTTTCTTT
J gene: TRBJ1-6; D gene: NA; V gene: TRBV5-5; clone size: few; CDR3 protein: CASSLDRYNSPLHF; CDR3 DNA: TGTGCCAGCAGCTTGGACCGGTATAATTCACCCCTCCACTTT
J gene: TRBJ2-7; D gene: NA; V gene: TRBV6-2/TRBV6-3; clone size: NA; CDR3 protein: CASSYPGQSRGMSYEQYF; CDR3 DNA: TGTGCCAGCAGTTACCCCGGACAGTCTAGGGGTATGTCCTACGAGCAGTACTTC
J gene: TRBJ1-3; D gene: TRBD1; V gene: TRBV5-1; clone size: few; CDR3 protein: CASSSGRDRAGNTIYF; CDR3 DNA: TGCGCCAGCAGCTCAGGACGAGACAGGGCTGGAAACACCATATATTTT
J gene: TRBJ1-3; D gene: NA; V gene: TRBV12-3/TRBV12-4; clone size: many; CDR3 protein: CASSPGQGNTIYF; CDR3 DNA: TGTGCCAGCAGTCCCGGACAGGGAAACACCATATATTTT
J gene: TRBJ2-3; D gene: TRBD2; V gene: TRBV18; clone size: NA; CDR3 protein: CASSPGLAGARGTDTQYF; CDR3 DNA: TGTGCCAGCTCACCAGGGCTAGCGGGGGCCCGGGGCACAGATACGCAGTATTTT
J gene: TRBJ2-2; D gene: NA; V gene: TRBV21-1; clone size: few; CDR3 protein: CASKRTPNTGELFF; CDR3 DNA: TGTGCCAGCAAACGGACACCTAACACCGGGGAGCTGTTTTTT
J gene: TRBJ2-3; D gene: TRBD2; V gene: TRBV6-1; clone size: NA; CDR3 protein: CATTGGTLTDTQYF; CDR3 DNA: TGTGCCACCACGGGGGGAACTTTGACAGATACGCAGTATTTT
J gene: TRBJ2-7; D gene: TRBD1; V gene: TRBV29-1; clone size: NA; CDR3 protein: CSVVKGQGSYEQYF; CDR3 DNA: TGCAGCGTTGTGAAGGGACAGGGATCCTACGAGCAGTACTTC
J gene: TRBJ2-7; D gene: NA; V gene: TRBV28; clone size: NA; CDR3 protein: CATYWAGGKYF; CDR3 DNA: TGTGCCACCTATTGGGCAGGAGGGAAGTACTTC
J gene: TRBJ2-7; D gene: TRBD2; V gene: TRBV18; clone size: many; CDR3 protein: CASSPQGGLYEQYF; CDR3 DNA: TGTGCCAGCTCACCACAGGGAGGGCTTTACGAGCAGTACTTC
J gene: TRBJ1-1; D gene: NA; V gene: TRBV29-1; clone size: many; CDR3 protein: CSVGSEGTEAFF; CDR3 DNA: TGCAGCGTTGGCTCCGAGGGAACTGAAGCTTTCTTT
J gene: TRBJ2-2; D gene: TRBD1; V gene: TRBV20-1; clone size: NA; CDR3 protein: CSITPGTGSPGELFF; CDR3 DNA: TGCAGTATTACTCCGGGGACAGGGTCCCCCGGGGAGCTGTTTTTT
J gene: TRBJ2-6; D gene: NA; V gene: TRBV15; clone size: many; CDR3 protein: CATTEFGANVLTF; CDR3 DNA: TGTGCCACCACCGAGTTTGGGGCCAACGTCCTGACTTTC
J gene: TRBJ2-3; D gene: NA; V gene: TRBV18; clone size: few; CDR3 protein: CASSPADSTDTQYF; CDR3 DNA: TGTGCCAGCTCACCCGCGGATAGCACAGATACGCAGTATTTT
J gene: TRBJ1-6; D gene: NA; V gene: TRBV9; clone size: many; CDR3 protein: CASSPQPAGTNSPLHF; CDR3 DNA: TGTGCCAGCAGCCCCCAGCCGGCAGGGACGAATTCACCCCTCCACTTT
J gene: TRBJ1-5; D gene: NA; V gene: TRBV9; clone size: many; CDR3 protein: CASSAEGGSQPQHF; CDR3 DNA: TGTGCCAGTTCGGCGGAGGGAGGGAGTCAGCCCCAGCATTTT
J gene: TRBJ1-2; D gene: NA; V gene: TRBV12-3/TRBV12-4; clone size: once; CDR3 protein: CASSPLRGLYGYTF; CDR3 DNA: TGTGCCAGCAGTCCTCTCAGGGGACTATATGGCTACACCTTC
J gene: TRBJ1-5; D gene: NA; V gene: TRBV14; clone size: many; CDR3 protein: CASSQGQGQPQHF; CDR3 DNA: TGTGCCAGCAGCCAGGGGCAGGGTCAGCCCCAGCATTTT
J gene: TRBJ1-5; D gene: NA; V gene: TRBV2; clone size: many; CDR3 protein: CASSDSNQPQHF; CDR3 DNA: TGTGCCAGCAGTGATAGCAATCAGCCCCAGCATTTT
J gene: TRBJ2-3; D gene: NA; V gene: TRBV7-2; clone size: many; CDR3 protein: CASSLGPNTDTQYF; CDR3 DNA: TGTGCCAGCAGCTTAGGCCCCAACACAGATACGCAGTATTTT
J gene: TRBJ1-4; D gene: NA; V gene: TRBV20-1; clone size: many; CDR3 protein: CSAAPTEGLFF; CDR3 DNA: TGCAGTGCTGCCCCGACAGAGGGACTGTTTTTT
J gene: TRBJ2-2; D gene: NA; V gene: TRBV24-1; clone size: few; CDR3 protein: CATSPHRPAGLRETGELFF; CDR3 DNA: TGTGCCACCAGCCCCCACCGCCCAGCCGGGCTTAGGGAGACCGGGGAGCTGTTTTTT
J gene: TRBJ2-3; D gene: NA; V gene: TRBV5-6; clone size: few; CDR3 protein: CASSLASESPDTQYF; CDR3 DNA: TGTGCCAGCAGCTTGGCTAGTGAGAGCCCGGATACGCAGTATTTT
J gene: TRBJ1-3; D gene: NA; V gene: TRBV7-2; clone size: few; CDR3 protein: CASSTYGLQSSGNTIYF; CDR3 DNA: TGTGCCAGCAGCACCTACGGACTACAAAGCTCTGGAAACACCATATATTTT
J gene: TRBJ2-1; D gene: TRBD2; V gene: TRBV29-1; clone size: many; CDR3 protein: CSAFLREAFNEQFF; CDR3 DNA: TGCAGCGCCTTCCTCCGGGAGGCCTTCAATGAGCAGTTCTTC
J gene: TRBJ1-4; D gene: TRBD1; V gene: TRBV3-1; clone size: many; CDR3 protein: CASSAKGGAHEKLFF; CDR3 DNA: TGTGCCAGCAGCGCTAAAGGGGGCGCCCATGAAAAACTGTTTTTT
J gene: TRBJ2-7; D gene: TRBD2; V gene: TRBV5-1; clone size: NA; CDR3 protein: CASSKGLADGRGYEQYF; CDR3 DNA: TGCGCCAGCAGCAAGGGACTAGCGGACGGGCGGGGCTACGAGCAGTACTTC
J gene: TRBJ1-1; D gene: NA; V gene: TRBV6-6; clone size: many; CDR3 protein: CASSYGGEAFF; CDR3 DNA: TGTGCCAGCAGTTACGGCGGAGAAGCTTTCTTT
J gene: TRBJ2-3; D gene: TRBD2; V gene: TRBV9; clone size: NA; CDR3 protein: CASSVGSLAGTDTQYF; CDR3 DNA: TGTGCCAGCAGCGTAGGATCACTAGCGGGAACAGATACGCAGTATTTT
J gene: TRBJ2-3; D gene: NA; V gene: TRBV5-4; clone size: many; CDR3 protein: CASSLATSTDTQYF; CDR3 DNA: TGTGCCAGCAGCTTGGCGACTAGCACAGATACGCAGTATTTT
J gene: TRBJ2-1; D gene: NA; V gene: TRBV7-2; clone size: many; CDR3 protein: CASSLLGSNEQFF; CDR3 DNA: TGTGCCAGCAGCTTACTGGGGTCCAATGAGCAGTTCTTC
J gene: TRBJ2-7; D gene: TRBD1; V gene: TRBV28; clone size: many; CDR3 protein: CASSLRTGKQYF; CDR3 DNA: TGTGCCAGCAGTCTCCGGACAGGGAAGCAGTACTTC
J gene: TRBJ2-1; D gene: TRBD2; V gene: TRBV11-2; clone size: many; CDR3 protein: CASSLVFSGRYNEQFF; CDR3 DNA: TGTGCCAGCAGCTTGGTCTTTAGCGGGCGATACAATGAGCAGTTCTTC
J gene: TRBJ1-5; D gene: TRBD1; V gene: TRBV2; clone size: many; CDR3 protein: CARGGQVSNQPQHF; CDR3 DNA: TGTGCCAGGGGGGGACAGGTTAGCAATCAGCCCCAGCATTTT
J gene: TRBJ1-1; D gene: NA; V gene: TRBV29-1; clone size: many; CDR3 protein: CSCGREEGTEAFF; CDR3 DNA: TGCAGCTGTGGGAGGGAGGAGGGAACTGAAGCTTTCTTT
J gene: TRBJ2-5; D gene: NA; V gene: TRBV20-1; clone size: NA; CDR3 protein: CSATPGRTQETQYF; CDR3 DNA: TGCAGTGCTACCCCGGGGCGGACGCAAGAGACCCAGTACTTC
J gene: TRBJ2-7; D gene: NA; V gene: TRBV7-8; clone size: many; CDR3 protein: CASSLDRAYEQYF; CDR3 DNA: TGTGCCAGCAGCTTAGACAGGGCCTACGAGCAGTACTTC
J gene: TRBJ1-2; D gene: NA; V gene: TRBV5-6; clone size: many; CDR3 protein: CASSFYAVGGYTF; CDR3 DNA: TGTGCCAGCAGCTTTTATGCCGTGGGTGGCTACACCTTC
J gene: TRBJ2-5; D gene: NA; V gene: TRBV6-1; clone size: few; CDR3 protein: CASSPTVLEGGETQYF; CDR3 DNA: TGTGCCAGCAGTCCAACCGTCCTTGAGGGGGGAGAGACCCAGTACTTC
J gene: TRBJ2-3; D gene: NA; V gene: TRBV9; clone size: few; CDR3 protein: CASSVVAGGYTDTQYF; CDR3 DNA: TGTGCCAGCAGCGTAGTGGCTGGGGGGTACACAGATACGCAGTATTTT
J gene: TRBJ2-7; D gene: NA; V gene: TRBV27; clone size: NA; CDR3 protein: CASSLYPGLNYEQYF; CDR3 DNA: TGTGCCAGCAGTTTATACCCGGGACTTAACTACGAGCAGTACTTC
J gene: TRBJ2-3; D gene: NA; V gene: TRBV5-1; clone size: few; CDR3 protein: CASSSLRGSTDTQYF; CDR3 DNA: TGCGCCAGCAGCTCTCTCCGGGGTAGCACAGATACGCAGTATTTT
J gene: TRBJ2-3; D gene: TRBD2; V gene: TRBV5-1; clone size: many; CDR3 protein: CASSLLLAGERSGTQYF; CDR3 DNA: TGCGCCAGCAGCTTGTTACTAGCGGGGGAAAGAAGTGGTACGCAGTATTTT
J gene: TRBJ2-1; D gene: TRBD1; V gene: TRBV19; clone size: many; CDR3 protein: CASSRPGQGRGEQFF; CDR3 DNA: TGTGCCAGTAGTCGACCGGGACAGGGTCGGGGTGAGCAGTTCTTC
J gene: TRBJ1-5; D gene: NA; V gene: TRBV20-1; clone size: many; CDR3 protein: CSAAGGDPNQPQHF; CDR3 DNA: TGCAGCGCGGCCGGAGGAGACCCCAATCAGCCCCAGCATTTT
J gene: TRBJ2-1; D gene: TRBD2; V gene: TRBV19; clone size: many; CDR3 protein: CASSIWGAGGRDEQFF; CDR3 DNA: TGTGCCAGTAGTATTTGGGGAGCGGGGGGGCGCGATGAGCAGTTCTTC
J gene: TRBJ2-2; D gene: TRBD1; V gene: TRBV7-7; clone size: few; CDR3 protein: CASSFPRDRVFDGELFF; CDR3 DNA: TGTGCCAGCAGCTTTCCTCGGGACAGGGTATTCGACGGGGAGCTGTTTTTT
J gene: TRBJ2-3; D gene: TRBD2; V gene: TRBV4-2; clone size: few; CDR3 protein: CASSQWGDGRADTQYF; CDR3 DNA: TGTGCCAGCAGCCAGTGGGGGGACGGGAGGGCAGATACGCAGTATTTT
J gene: TRBJ2-7; D gene: NA; V gene: TRBV20-1; clone size: many; CDR3 protein: CSATHAYEQYF; CDR3 DNA: TGCAGTGCTACCCACGCCTACGAGCAGTACTTC
J gene: TRBJ1-1; D gene: NA; V gene: TRBV6-1; clone size: many; CDR3 protein: CASSDVREGTEAFF; CDR3 DNA: TGTGCCAGCAGTGATGTCAGGGAGGGCACTGAAGCTTTCTTT
J gene: TRBJ1-6; D gene: TRBD1; V gene: TRBV20-1; clone size: many; CDR3 protein: CSAQGSPNSPLHF; CDR3 DNA: TGCAGTGCACAGGGGAGCCCTAATTCACCCCTCCACTTT
J gene: TRBJ1-3; D gene: TRBD1; V gene: TRBV5-4; clone size: many; CDR3 protein: CASSRGQGFSGNTIYF; CDR3 DNA: TGTGCCAGCAGCCGCGGACAGGGGTTCTCTGGAAACACCATATATTTT